This T cell receptor beta chain was documented in a study of human T cells and chemical hapten exposure. The overall study: Sensitization employed 2% DPC on about 2 cm by about 2 cm of upper inner arm skin.

Authors' methods: With a range of roughly 23,224 to 690,600, the median per sample was around 96,000 TCRs. Each CDR3 protein gets one entry after TCRdb re-called the RACE reads with MiXCR. TCRdb, not the original authors, processed these V and J calls. The repertoire holds 110,000 or so distinct CDR3 sequences, with less than 45% as singletons. This CDR3 region has 15 residues. With 4 bases removed from V and 2 bases from J, the gap between germline ends came to 16 bases. Germline V lookup: CDR1 SGHDT, CDR2 YYEEEE. Time point of the sample: patch test 3, about 24 weeks after DPC sensitization. The treatment is: therapeutic diphenylcyclopropenone sensitization with weekly scalp DPC.

The genes are TRBV5-6 and TRBJ2-7; D is undetermined. This material consisted of whole blood, taken in connection with sensitization to the hapten diphenylcyclopropenone (DPC). The clonotype originates from a middle-aged man with alopecia areata. Some clones in this sample may be carry-over from other donors' samples. For the CDR3, the DNA is TGTGCCAGCAGCCCCGCCGGCCTGCCTCCCTACGAGCAGTACTTC. It codes for CASSPAGLPPYEQYF.